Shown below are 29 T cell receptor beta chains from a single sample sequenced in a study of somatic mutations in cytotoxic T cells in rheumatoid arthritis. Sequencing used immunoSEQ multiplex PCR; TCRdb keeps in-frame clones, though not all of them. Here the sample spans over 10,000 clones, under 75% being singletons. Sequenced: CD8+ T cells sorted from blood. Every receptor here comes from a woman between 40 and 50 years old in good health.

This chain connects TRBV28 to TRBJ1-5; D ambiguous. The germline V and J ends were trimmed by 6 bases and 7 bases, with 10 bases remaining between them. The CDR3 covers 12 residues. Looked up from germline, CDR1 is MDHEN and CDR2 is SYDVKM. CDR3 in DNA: TGTGCCAGCAGGTTAGACATGCAGCCCCAGCATTTT. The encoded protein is CASRLDMQPQHF.

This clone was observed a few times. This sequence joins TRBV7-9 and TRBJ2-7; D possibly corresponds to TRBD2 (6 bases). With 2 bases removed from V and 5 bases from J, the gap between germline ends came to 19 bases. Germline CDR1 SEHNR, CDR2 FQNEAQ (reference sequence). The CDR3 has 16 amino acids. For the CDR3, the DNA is TGTGCCAGCAGCTTATCGGGACTGCCGGGCCTCGACGAGCAGTACTTC. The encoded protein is CASSLSGLPGLDEQYF. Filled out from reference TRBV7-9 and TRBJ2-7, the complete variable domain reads DTGVSQNPRHKITKRGQNVTFRCDPISEHNRLYWYRQTLGQGPEFLTYFQNEAQLEKSRLLSDRFSAERPKGSFSTLEIQRTEQGDSAMYLCASSLSGLPGLDEQYFGPGTRLTVT.

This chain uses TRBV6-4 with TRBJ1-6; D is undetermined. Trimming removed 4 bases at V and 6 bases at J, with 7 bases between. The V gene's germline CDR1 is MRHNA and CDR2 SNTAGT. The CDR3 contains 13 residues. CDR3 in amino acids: CASSGDGNSPLHF. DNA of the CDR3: TGTGCCAGCAGTGGTGACGGTAATTCACCCCTCCACTTT.

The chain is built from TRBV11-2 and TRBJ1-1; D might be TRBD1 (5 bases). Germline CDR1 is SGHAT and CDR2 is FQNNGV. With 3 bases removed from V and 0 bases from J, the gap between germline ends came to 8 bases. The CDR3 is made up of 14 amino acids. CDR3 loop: CASSFQTVNTEAFF. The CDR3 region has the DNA TGTGCCAGCAGCTTCCAGACAGTGAACACTGAAGCTTTCTTT.

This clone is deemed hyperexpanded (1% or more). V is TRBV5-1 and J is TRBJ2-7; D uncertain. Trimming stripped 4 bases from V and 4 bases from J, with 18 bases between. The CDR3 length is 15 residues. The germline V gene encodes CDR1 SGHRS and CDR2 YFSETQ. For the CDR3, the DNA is TGCGCCAGCAGCACGTGGGTCGGACGGCGATACGAGCAGTACTTC. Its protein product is CASSTWVGRRYEQYF.

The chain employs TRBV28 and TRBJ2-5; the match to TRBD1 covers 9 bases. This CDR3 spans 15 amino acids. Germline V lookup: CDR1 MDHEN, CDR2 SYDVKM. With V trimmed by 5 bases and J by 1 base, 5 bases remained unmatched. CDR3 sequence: CASSQQGAFQETQYF. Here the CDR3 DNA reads TGTGCCAGCAGTCAACAGGGGGCCTTCCAAGAGACCCAGTACTTC.

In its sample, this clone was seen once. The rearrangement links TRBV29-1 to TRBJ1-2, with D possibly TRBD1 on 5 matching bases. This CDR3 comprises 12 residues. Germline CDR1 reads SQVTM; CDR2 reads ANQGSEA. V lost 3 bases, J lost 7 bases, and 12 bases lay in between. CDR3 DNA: TGCAGCGTTGATTGGCAGGGCGGTGGCTACACCTTC. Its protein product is CSVDWQGGGYTF.

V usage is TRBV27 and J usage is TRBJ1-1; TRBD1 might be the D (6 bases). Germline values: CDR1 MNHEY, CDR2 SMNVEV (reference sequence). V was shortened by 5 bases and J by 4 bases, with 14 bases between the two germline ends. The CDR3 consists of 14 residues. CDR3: CASSTAGGPTEAFF. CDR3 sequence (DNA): TGTGCCAGCAGTACGGCCGGGGGGCCCACTGAAGCTTTCTTT.

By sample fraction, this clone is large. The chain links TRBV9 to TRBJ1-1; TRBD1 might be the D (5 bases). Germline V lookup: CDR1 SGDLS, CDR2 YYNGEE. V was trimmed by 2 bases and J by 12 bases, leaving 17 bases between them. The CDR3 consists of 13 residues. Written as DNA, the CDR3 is TGTGCCAGCAGCGTTGCGGGGCAGGGAGGGACTTTCTTT. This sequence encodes CASSVAGQGGTFF.

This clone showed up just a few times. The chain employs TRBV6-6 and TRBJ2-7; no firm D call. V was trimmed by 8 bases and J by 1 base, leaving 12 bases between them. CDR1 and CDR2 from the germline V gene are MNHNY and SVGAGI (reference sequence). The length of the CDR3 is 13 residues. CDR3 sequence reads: CASGSPVSYEQYF. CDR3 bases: TGTGCCAGCGGCTCTCCCGTTTCCTACGAGCAGTACTTC.

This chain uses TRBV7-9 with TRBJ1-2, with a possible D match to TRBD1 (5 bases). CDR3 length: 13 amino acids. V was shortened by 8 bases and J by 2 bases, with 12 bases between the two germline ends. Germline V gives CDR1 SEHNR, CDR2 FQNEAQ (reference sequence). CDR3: CASDEGFNYGYTF. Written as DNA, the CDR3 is TGTGCCAGCGATGAGGGGTTCAACTATGGCTACACCTTC.

The CDR3 region has the DNA TGTGCCAGCAGTTCAAACAGGGGGCTAGACACTGAAGCTTTCTTT. It encodes CASSSNRGLDTEAFF. The genes are TRBV27 and TRBJ1-1; the match to TRBD1 covers 9 bases. Looked up from germline, CDR1 is MNHEY and CDR2 is SMNVEV (reference sequence). This CDR3 contains 15 residues. The V and J ends lost 4 bases and 3 bases, in that order; junction bases with no gene match: 6.

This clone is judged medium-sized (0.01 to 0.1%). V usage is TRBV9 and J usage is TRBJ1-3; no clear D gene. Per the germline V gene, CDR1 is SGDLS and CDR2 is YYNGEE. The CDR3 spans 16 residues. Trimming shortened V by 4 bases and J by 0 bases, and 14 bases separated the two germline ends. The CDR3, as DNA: TGTGCCAGCAGCCCCTCCCCGAGGAGCTCTGGAAACACCATATATTTT. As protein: CASSPSPRSSGNTIYF.

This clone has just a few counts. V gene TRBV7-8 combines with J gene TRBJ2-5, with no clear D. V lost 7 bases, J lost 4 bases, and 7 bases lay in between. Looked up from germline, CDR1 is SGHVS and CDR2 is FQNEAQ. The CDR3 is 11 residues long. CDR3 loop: CASTSGETQYF. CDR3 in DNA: TGTGCCAGCACTTCCGGAGAGACCCAGTACTTC.

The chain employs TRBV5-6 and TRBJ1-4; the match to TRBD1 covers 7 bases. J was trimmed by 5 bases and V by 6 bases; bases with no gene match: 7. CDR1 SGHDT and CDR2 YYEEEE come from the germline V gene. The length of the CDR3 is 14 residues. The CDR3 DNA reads TGTGCCAGCACTCAGGGGGTAGAGAATGAAAAACTGTTTTTT. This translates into CASTQGVENEKLFF.

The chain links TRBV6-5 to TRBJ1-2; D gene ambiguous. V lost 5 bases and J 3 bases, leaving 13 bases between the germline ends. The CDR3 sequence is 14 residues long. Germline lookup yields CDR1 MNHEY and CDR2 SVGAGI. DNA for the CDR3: TGTGCCAGCAGTGCCGACCGCTTCGACTATGGCTACACCTTC. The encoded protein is CASSADRFDYGYTF.

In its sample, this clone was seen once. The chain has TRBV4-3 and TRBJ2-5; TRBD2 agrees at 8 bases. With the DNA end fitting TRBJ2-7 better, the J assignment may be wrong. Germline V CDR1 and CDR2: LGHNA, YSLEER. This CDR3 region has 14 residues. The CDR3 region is CASSQTSGVHEQYF. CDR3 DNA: TGCGCCAGCAGCCAAACTAGCGGAGTCCACGAGCAGTACTTC.

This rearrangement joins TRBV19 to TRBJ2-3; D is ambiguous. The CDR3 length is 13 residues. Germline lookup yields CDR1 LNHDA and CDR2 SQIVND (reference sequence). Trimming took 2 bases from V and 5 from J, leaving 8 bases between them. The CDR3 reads CASSISGVDTQYF. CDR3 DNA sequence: TGTGCCAGTAGTATATCGGGTGTAGATACGCAGTATTTT.

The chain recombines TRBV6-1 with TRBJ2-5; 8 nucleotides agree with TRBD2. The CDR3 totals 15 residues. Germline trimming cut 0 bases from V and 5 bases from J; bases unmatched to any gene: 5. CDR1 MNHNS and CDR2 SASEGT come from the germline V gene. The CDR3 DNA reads TGTGCCAGCAGTGAAGCGTTCGGGGGGGCGGAGACCCAGTACTTC. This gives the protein CASSEAFGGAETQYF.

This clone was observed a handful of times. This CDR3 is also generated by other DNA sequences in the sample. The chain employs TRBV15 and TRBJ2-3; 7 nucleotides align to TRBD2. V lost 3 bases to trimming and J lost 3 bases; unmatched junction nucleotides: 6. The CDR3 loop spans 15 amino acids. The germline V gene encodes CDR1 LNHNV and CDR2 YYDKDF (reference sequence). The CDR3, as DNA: TGTGCCACCAGCAGGGAGTGGGGAGGGACAGATACGCAGTATTTT. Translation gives CATSREWGGTDTQYF.

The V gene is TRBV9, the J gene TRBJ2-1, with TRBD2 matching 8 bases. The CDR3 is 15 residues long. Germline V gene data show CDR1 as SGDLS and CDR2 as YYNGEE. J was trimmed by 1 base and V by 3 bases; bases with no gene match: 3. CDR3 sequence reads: CASSGTSGSYNEQFF. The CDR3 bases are TGTGCCAGCAGCGGAACTAGCGGATCCTACAATGAGCAGTTCTTC.

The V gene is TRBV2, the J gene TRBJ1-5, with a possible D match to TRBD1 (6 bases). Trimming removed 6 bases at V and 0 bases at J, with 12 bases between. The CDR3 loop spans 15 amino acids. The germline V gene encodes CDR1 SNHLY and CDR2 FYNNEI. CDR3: CASSPGQLSNQPQHF. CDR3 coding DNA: TGTGCCAGCAGCCCTGGACAGCTTAGCAATCAGCCCCAGCATTTT.

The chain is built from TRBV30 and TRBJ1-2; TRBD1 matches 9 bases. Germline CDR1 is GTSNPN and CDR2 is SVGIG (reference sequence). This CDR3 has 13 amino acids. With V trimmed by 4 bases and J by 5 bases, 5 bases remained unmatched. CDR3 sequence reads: CAWKRDRVYGYTF. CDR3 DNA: TGTGCCTGGAAGCGGGACAGGGTTTATGGCTACACCTTC.

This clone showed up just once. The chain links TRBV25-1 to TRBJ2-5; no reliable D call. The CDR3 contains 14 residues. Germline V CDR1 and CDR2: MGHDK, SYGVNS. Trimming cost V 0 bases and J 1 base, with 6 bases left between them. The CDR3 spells CASSEYLLQETQYF. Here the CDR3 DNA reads TGTGCCAGCAGTGAATATCTCCTCCAAGAGACCCAGTACTTC.

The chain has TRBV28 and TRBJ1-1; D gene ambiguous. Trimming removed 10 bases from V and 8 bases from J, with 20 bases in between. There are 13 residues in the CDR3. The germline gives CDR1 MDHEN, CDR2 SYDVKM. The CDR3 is CATREVGTTEAFF. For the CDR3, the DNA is TGTGCCACCCGAGAGGTGGGCACTACCGAAGCTTTCTTT.

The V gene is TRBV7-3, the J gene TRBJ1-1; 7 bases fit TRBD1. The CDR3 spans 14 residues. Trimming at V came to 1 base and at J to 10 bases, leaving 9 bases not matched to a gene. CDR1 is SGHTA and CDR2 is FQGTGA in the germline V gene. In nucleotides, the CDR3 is TGTGCCAGCAGCTTAAGCGGAGAACAGGGGACAGCTTTCTTT. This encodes CASSLSGEQGTAFF.

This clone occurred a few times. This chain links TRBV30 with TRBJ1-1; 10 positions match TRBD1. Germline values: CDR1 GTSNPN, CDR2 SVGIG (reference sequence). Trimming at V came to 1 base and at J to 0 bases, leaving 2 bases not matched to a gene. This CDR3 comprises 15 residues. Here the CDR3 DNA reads TGTGCCTGGAGTGAGGGACAGGGGATGAACACTGAAGCTTTCTTT. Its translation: CAWSEGQGMNTEAFF.

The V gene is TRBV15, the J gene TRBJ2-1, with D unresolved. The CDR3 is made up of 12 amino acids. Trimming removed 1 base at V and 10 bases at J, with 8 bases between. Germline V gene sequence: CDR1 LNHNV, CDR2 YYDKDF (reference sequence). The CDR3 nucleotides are TGTGCCACCAGCAGAGGATCCAGCGAGCAGTTCTTC. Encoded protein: CATSRGSSEQFF.

CDR3 sequence reads: CASSLIGGLDNEQFF. As DNA, the CDR3 is TGTGCCAGCAGCTTAATCGGGGGGCTGGACAATGAGCAGTTCTTC. V is TRBV11-2 and J is TRBJ2-1; tentative D call: TRBD2 (7 bases). CDR1 is SGHAT, CDR2 FQNNGV, per germline. V lost 2 bases, J lost 5 bases, and 13 bases lay in between. The CDR3 loop spans 15 amino acids.